Listed below are T cell receptor beta chains from one sample, sequenced in a study of PD-1 blockade in classical Hodgkin lymphoma. Here immunoSEQ multiplex PCR was the method, and the copy in TCRdb shows in-frame clones only, minus some. The repertoire holds about 40,000 clones, with over 70% as singletons. The source material was peripheral blood mononuclear cells (PBMCs), sampled at baseline. The source of these receptors is a human donor with classical Hodgkin lymphoma. CDR3s include the opening cysteine and the closing phenylalanine or tryptophan. A D gene is named only where the DNA matches it firmly. Size values are once, few and many counts, or a class for expanded clones, and some rows have none.

V gene	clone size	D gene	J gene	CDR3 DNA	CDR3 protein
TRBV10-3	NA	NA	TRBJ2-7	TGTGCCATCAGTGAAGGGCAGGGAGGAAACTACGAGCAGTACTTC	CAISEGQGGNYEQYF
TRBV6-1	few	NA	TRBJ1-5	TGTGCCAGCAGTGAAGAGGGCAGGTCTAATAGCAATCAGCCCCAGCATTTT	CASSEEGRSNSNQPQHF
TRBV5-1	NA	TRBD1	TRBJ1-2	TGCGCCAGCAGCCGTCAACAGGGGCTCTATGGCTACACCTTC	CASSRQQGLYGYTF
TRBV21-1	NA	NA	TRBJ2-5	TGTGCCAGCAGGAAAGGAGAGACCCAGTACTTC	CASRKGETQYF
TRBV7-2	NA	TRBD2	TRBJ2-3	TGTGCCAGCAGCTTCCGGACTAGCTGGGATACGCAGTATTTT	CASSFRTSWDTQYF
TRBV7-6	NA	NA	TRBJ2-1	TGTGCCACCGGACCGTACAATGAGCAGTTCTTC	CATGPYNEQFF
TRBV18	NA	TRBD1	TRBJ1-1	TGTGCCAGCTCACTCGGACAGGCAAGGGGCACTGAAGCTTTCTTT	CASSLGQARGTEAFF
TRBV5-1	NA	NA	TRBJ1-5	TGCGCCAGCAGCTTGGACGGGGGTGAAGGTCAGCCCCAGCATTTT	CASSLDGGEGQPQHF
TRBV5-1	NA	TRBD2	TRBJ2-1	TGCGCCAGCAGCTTTCCAAGCGGGGGGCGGGACAATGAGCAGTTCTTC	CASSFPSGGRDNEQFF
TRBV27	NA	NA	TRBJ1-1	TGTGCCAGCAGTTGGGGGGCGCTAAAGAAAGCTTTCTTT	CASSWGALKKAFF
TRBV9	NA	NA	TRBJ2-1	TGTGCCAGCAGCGTAGACGCCCGATCCTACAATGAGCAGTTCTTC	CASSVDARSYNEQFF
TRBV7-8	NA	NA	TRBJ1-3	TGTGCCAGCAGCTTACTCGGGGCTGGTGGAAACACCATATATTTT	CASSLLGAGGNTIYF
TRBV30	NA	NA	TRBJ1-2	TGTGCCTGGAGTGTACATGGTTATGGCTACACCTTC	CAWSVHGYGYTF
TRBV7-9	NA	TRBD1	TRBJ2-5	TGTGCCAGCACTCCCCTGGGGACAGGGAGGGAGACCCAGTACTTC	CASTPLGTGRETQYF
TRBV10-3	NA	NA	TRBJ2-5	TGTGCCATCAGTGGGTCGGGGAGAGAAGAGACCCAGTACTTC	CAISGSGREETQYF
TRBV5-6	NA	TRBD2	TRBJ2-5	TGTGCCAGCAGCCTCAGTGGGCTAGCGGAGCTGTACCAAGAGACCCAGTACTTC	CASSLSGLAELYQETQYF
TRBV18	NA	NA	TRBJ2-3	TGTGCCAGCTCACCCCGAGTCCGAACTAGCACAGATACGCAGTATTTT	CASSPRVRTSTDTQYF
TRBV10-3	NA	TRBD2	TRBJ2-5	TGTGCCATCCGGACTAGCGGGGACGAGACCCAGTACTTC	CAIRTSGDETQYF
TRBV4-1	NA	TRBD2	TRBJ2-2	TGCGCCAGCAGCCAAGATATCGGCGGGAGGGTCACCGGGGAGCTGTTTTTT	CASSQDIGGRVTGELFF
TRBV12-5	NA	TRBD2	TRBJ2-3	TGTGCTAGTGGTTTGGTTGTATTCAGGGCTAGCGGGGCACCAGATACGCAGTATTTT	CASGLVVFRASGAPDTQYF
TRBV27	NA	TRBD1	TRBJ2-7	TGTGCCAGCAGCACTCCCCGACAGGGGGCCTCCTACGAGCAGTACTTC	CASSTPRQGASYEQYF
TRBV6-1	NA	TRBD2	TRBJ2-1	TGTGCCAGCAGTCTAGGGGTAGCGGGAGGAAATGAGCAGTTCTTC	CASSLGVAGGNEQFF
TRBV5-1	NA	NA	TRBJ2-3	TGCGCCAGCAGCTTGGTCTCCACAACCCAGGGCATAGATACGCAGTATTTT	CASSLVSTTQGIDTQYF
TRBV7-9	NA	NA	TRBJ2-7	TGTGCCAGCAGCTTAGCTAGGGACCGGAGCTCCTACGAGCAGTACTTC	CASSLARDRSSYEQYF
TRBV27	NA	NA	TRBJ1-1	TGTGCCAGCAGTTTATACCGGGACGGCTTGACTGAAGCTTTCTTT	CASSLYRDGLTEAFF
TRBV10-2	NA	NA	TRBJ2-2	TGCGCCAGCAGGGCGGGGGCCAACACCGGGGAGCTGTTTTTT	CASRAGANTGELFF
TRBV5-6	few	NA	TRBJ2-3	TGTGCCAGCAGCTTTCACAGGCTCTATCCCCCTCTTAGCACAGATACGCAGTATTTT	CASSFHRLYPPLSTDTQYF
TRBV7-9	once	NA	TRBJ1-1	TGTGCCAGCAGCTTAGGATCTGAAGCTTTCTTT	CASSLGSEAFF
TRBV4-2	NA	TRBD2	TRBJ2-7	TGTGCCAGCAGCCAAGAATATTCCGGGGGGGGGCCCAGGGAGCAGTACTTC	CASSQEYSGGGPREQYF
TRBV19	NA	NA	TRBJ2-5	TGTGCCAGTGCCCCGGGCCAGGGCAGGGCAGGAGTCCAAGAGACCCAGTACTTC	CASAPGQGRAGVQETQYF
TRBV5-5	NA	NA	TRBJ1-5	TGTGCCAGCAGCGATGAGGCTTATAGCAATCAGCCCCAGCATTTT	CASSDEAYSNQPQHF
TRBV10-3	NA	TRBD1	TRBJ2-3	TGTGCCATCAGTGACCTGGACAGGGGAAACGCAGATACGCAGTATTTT	CAISDLDRGNADTQYF
TRBV19	once	TRBD1	TRBJ1-6	TGTGCCAGTAGATCCACAGGGGGTGGGTCACCCCTCCACTTT	CASRSTGGGSPLHF
TRBV10-2	NA	TRBD1	TRBJ1-4	TGCGCCAGCAGTGGGGAGACAGGGGATGGTAATGAAAAACTGTTTTTT	CASSGETGDGNEKLFF
TRBV7-2	NA	NA	TRBJ1-5	TGTGCCAGCAGCTTAGTTCTTGGGCACAATCAGCCCCAGCATTTT	CASSLVLGHNQPQHF